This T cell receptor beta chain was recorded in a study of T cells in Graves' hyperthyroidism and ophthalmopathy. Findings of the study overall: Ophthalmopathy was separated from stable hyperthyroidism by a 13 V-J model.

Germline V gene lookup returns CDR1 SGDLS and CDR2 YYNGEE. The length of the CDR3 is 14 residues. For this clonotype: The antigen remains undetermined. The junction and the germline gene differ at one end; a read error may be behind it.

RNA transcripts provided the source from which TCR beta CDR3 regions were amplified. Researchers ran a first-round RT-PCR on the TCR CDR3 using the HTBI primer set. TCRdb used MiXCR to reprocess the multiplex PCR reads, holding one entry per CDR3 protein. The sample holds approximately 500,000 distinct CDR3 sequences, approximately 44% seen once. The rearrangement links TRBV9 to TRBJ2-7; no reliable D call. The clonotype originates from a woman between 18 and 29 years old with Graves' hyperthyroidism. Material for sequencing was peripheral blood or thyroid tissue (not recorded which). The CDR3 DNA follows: TGTGCCAGCGGCGTAGGTGGCGGCGGCTACGAGCAGTACTTC. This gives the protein CASGVGGGGYEQYF.